Sequencing of this T cell receptor (beta chain) was carried out in a study of T cell responses to AZD1222 COVID-19 vaccine. TCRdb's copy holds only in-frame clones and misses some; the assay was immunoSEQ multiplex PCR. The table lists fewer than 150,000 clones, over 85% of them singletons. Germline values: CDR1 SNHLY, CDR2 FYNNEI. V lost 4 bases to trimming and J lost 7 bases, with 11 bases between them. This CDR3 spans 13 amino acids. Specimen: peripheral blood, collected on day 0 of AZD1222 vaccination. The rearrangement uses TRBV2 and TRBJ1-5, with D hard to call. This TCR derives from an adult in good health. The CDR3 nucleotides are TGTGCCAGCAGTGGAAACACTGGGCAGCCCCAGCATTTT. The encoded protein is CASSGNTGQPQHF.